This T cell receptor (beta chain) was obtained from a study of shared clonotypes between healthy human individuals. Study results and limitations: Naive CD4 clonotypes overlapped across a few donors at roughly 5%. Non-shared clonotypes displayed generation probabilities falling below those of clonotypes present in all four donors.

The assay was run at deep level. Clones were read by immunoSEQ multiplex PCR, and TCRdb kept only the in-frame ones, dropping some. The sample records about 2.2 million clones, around 95% being singletons. Germline V gene sequence: CDR1 SEHNR, CDR2 FQNEAQ (reference sequence). The germline V and J ends were trimmed by 7 bases and 0 bases, with 16 bases remaining between them. The CDR3 runs 15 residues. Naive CD8 cells were CD45RO-negative, positively selected for CCR7, excluding terminally differentiated effector memory CD45RA+ cells. As concerns this clone: Its antigen is currently unknown.

Material: naive CD8+ T cells from PBMCs. This chain links TRBV7-9 with TRBJ2-7, with D perhaps TRBD2 (6 bases). The clonotype originates from a man between 18 and 29 years old in good health. Some clones in this sample may be carry-over from other donors' samples. The chain's CDR3 is CASIRAEGPSYEQYF. The CDR3 DNA reads TGTGCCAGCATCCGAGCGGAGGGACCCTCCTACGAGCAGTACTTC.